This is a list of T cell receptor beta chains from one sample in a study of T cell repertoires in cytomegalovirus infection. Using its own MiXCR run on the reads, TCRdb lists one record per CDR3 protein. The sample has some 200,000 distinct CDR3 sequences, 8% to 10% seen once; the top ten hold about 4.6%. The sequenced sample consisted of PBMCs. The receptors were gathered from a human donor in good health (CMV status not recorded). Some clones in this sample may be carry-over from other donors' samples. The CDR3 runs from the conserved cysteine through the conserved F or W. The order of the fields is V gene, D gene, clone size, J gene, CDR3 DNA, CDR3 protein. The D gene is left open where the match is weak. Rows may omit the clone size; those that give it use once, few, many or a size class.

v_gene: TRBV29-1; d_gene: .; abundance: .; j_gene: TRBJ2-1; CDR3nt: TGCAGCGGCGCGGAGGTTGAGCAGTTCTTC; CDR3aa: CSGAEVEQFF
v_gene: TRBV4-3; d_gene: TRBD1; abundance: many; j_gene: TRBJ1-2; CDR3nt: TGCGCCAGCAGCCAAGAATCTGCCAGGGGGCCGATTAACTATGGCTACACCTTC; CDR3aa: CASSQESARGPINYGYTF
v_gene: TRBV7-2; d_gene: TRBD1; abundance: many; j_gene: TRBJ1-5; CDR3nt: TGTGCCAGCAGCTTCTCAGGGGGGGATAATCAGCCCCAGCATTTT; CDR3aa: CASSFSGGDNQPQHF
v_gene: TRBV7-2; d_gene: TRBD1; abundance: many; j_gene: TRBJ2-7; CDR3nt: TGTGCCAGCAGCAGAGGACAGGGGGCTTACGAGCAGTACTTC; CDR3aa: CASSRGQGAYEQYF
v_gene: TRBV5-1; d_gene: .; abundance: .; j_gene: TRBJ2-7; CDR3nt: TGCGCCAGCAGCAACAACCCGGGGGTTGTCTACGAGCAGTACTTC; CDR3aa: CASSNNPGVVYEQYF
v_gene: TRBV14; d_gene: .; abundance: many; j_gene: TRBJ1-1; CDR3nt: TGTGCCAGCCCAAAAGGGCAGAAGGGCACTGAAGCTTTCTTT; CDR3aa: CASPKGQKGTEAFF
v_gene: TRBV18; d_gene: TRBD1; abundance: .; j_gene: TRBJ1-1; CDR3nt: TGTGCCAGCTCACCAACCCAGGGGGGCACTGAAGCTTTCTTT; CDR3aa: CASSPTQGGTEAFF
v_gene: TRBV6-8; d_gene: .; abundance: .; j_gene: TRBJ1-3; CDR3nt: TGTGCCAGCAGTTACTTGAATGGACCTGGAAACACCATATATTTT; CDR3aa: CASSYLNGPGNTIYF
v_gene: TRBV19; d_gene: TRBD2; abundance: many; j_gene: TRBJ2-7; CDR3nt: TGTGCCAGTAGTATAATTGTCGGGGGGACCTACGAGCAGTACTTC; CDR3aa: CASSIIVGGTYEQYF
v_gene: TRBV6-2/TRBV6-3; d_gene: TRBD2; abundance: many; j_gene: TRBJ2-3; CDR3nt: TGTGCCACCCAGACTAGCGGACGCACAGATACGCAGTATTTT; CDR3aa: CATQTSGRTDTQYF
v_gene: TRBV29-1; d_gene: TRBD1; abundance: many; j_gene: TRBJ1-2; CDR3nt: TGCAGCGTTCCAGACAGGGCTAACTATGGCTACACCTTC; CDR3aa: CSVPDRANYGYTF
v_gene: TRBV29-1; d_gene: TRBD2; abundance: few; j_gene: TRBJ2-1; CDR3nt: TGCAGCGCGACAAGGACTAGCGGGAGGGCCCTCTCCTACAATGAGCAGTTCTTC; CDR3aa: CSATRTSGRALSYNEQFF
v_gene: TRBV7-6; d_gene: .; abundance: many; j_gene: TRBJ2-3; CDR3nt: TGTGCCAGCAGCTTATATCAGGAATCAGATACGCAGTATTTT; CDR3aa: CASSLYQESDTQYF
v_gene: TRBV2; d_gene: .; abundance: .; j_gene: TRBJ2-7; CDR3nt: TGTGCCAGCAGGAGGGGGGAGCAGTACTTC; CDR3aa: CASRRGEQYF
v_gene: TRBV7-6; d_gene: .; abundance: many; j_gene: TRBJ1-2; CDR3nt: TGTGCCAGCAGCGCGGGGGTCGGCTATGGCTACACCTTC; CDR3aa: CASSAGVGYGYTF
v_gene: TRBV12-3/TRBV12-4; d_gene: .; abundance: .; j_gene: TRBJ1-2; CDR3nt: TGTGCCAGCAGTAGGGGCAGGGCGGTCGGAGGCTACACCTTC; CDR3aa: CASSRGRAVGGYTF
v_gene: TRBV7-2; d_gene: .; abundance: many; j_gene: TRBJ2-3; CDR3nt: TGTGCCAGCAGCCGACTGGGGGATACGCAGTATTTT; CDR3aa: CASSRLGDTQYF
v_gene: TRBV4-3; d_gene: TRBD1; abundance: .; j_gene: TRBJ2-7; CDR3nt: TGCGCCAGCAGCCAAGATTCGGGACAGGGTTTCGAGCAGTACTTC; CDR3aa: CASSQDSGQGFEQYF
v_gene: TRBV20-1; d_gene: .; abundance: few; j_gene: TRBJ2-7; CDR3nt: TGCAGTGCTAGAGATAGTAGGAGGGCCAGGGAGCAGTACTTC; CDR3aa: CSARDSRRAREQYF
v_gene: TRBV11-2; d_gene: .; abundance: few; j_gene: TRBJ1-2; CDR3nt: TGTGCCAGCAGCTCTTTCACAGGTCGGGCGGATGGCTACACCTTC; CDR3aa: CASSSFTGRADGYTF
v_gene: TRBV7-9; d_gene: .; abundance: few; j_gene: TRBJ1-2; CDR3nt: TGTGCCAGCAGCTTTCTGGTCAAGGAGAACTATGGCTACACCTTC; CDR3aa: CASSFLVKENYGYTF
v_gene: TRBV7-8; d_gene: .; abundance: many; j_gene: TRBJ1-4; CDR3nt: TGTGCCAGCAGCTTACAGCGTGCAACTAATGAAAAACTGTTTTTT; CDR3aa: CASSLQRATNEKLFF
v_gene: TRBV10-3; d_gene: .; abundance: few; j_gene: TRBJ1-1; CDR3nt: TGTGCCATCACCCAGGCCCCGGGAACCACTGAAGCTTTCTTT; CDR3aa: CAITQAPGTTEAFF
v_gene: TRBV6-5; d_gene: TRBD2; abundance: few; j_gene: TRBJ2-3; CDR3nt: TGTGCCAGCAGTGGGACTAGCGGCCCCACAGATACGCAGTATTTT; CDR3aa: CASSGTSGPTDTQYF
v_gene: TRBV7-9; d_gene: TRBD2; abundance: many; j_gene: TRBJ2-1; CDR3nt: TGTGCCAGCAGCCCAGAACTAGCGGGAGGGGGCAATGAGCAGTTCTTC; CDR3aa: CASSPELAGGGNEQFF
v_gene: TRBV7-2; d_gene: .; abundance: many; j_gene: TRBJ2-3; CDR3nt: TGTGCCAGCAGCTTAGAGAGGAACACAGATACGCAGTATTTT; CDR3aa: CASSLERNTDTQYF
v_gene: TRBV2; d_gene: .; abundance: many; j_gene: TRBJ1-2; CDR3nt: TGTGCCAGCAGTCCAAGGACAAGCTCTAACTATGGCTACACCTTC; CDR3aa: CASSPRTSSNYGYTF
v_gene: TRBV28; d_gene: TRBD1; abundance: .; j_gene: TRBJ1-3; CDR3nt: TGTGCCAGCGGAAAACAGGGGGGAGGAAACACCATATATTTT; CDR3aa: CASGKQGGGNTIYF
v_gene: TRBV7-2; d_gene: TRBD2; abundance: many; j_gene: TRBJ2-3; CDR3nt: TGTGCCAGCAGCTCCACAGAGCGAAGCGGGAGCCTAGGGGATACGCAGTATTTT; CDR3aa: CASSSTERSGSLGDTQYF
v_gene: TRBV4-1; d_gene: .; abundance: few; j_gene: TRBJ1-2; CDR3nt: TGCGCCAGCAGCCAAGATCACGGAGTGAACGATGGCTACACCTTC; CDR3aa: CASSQDHGVNDGYTF
v_gene: TRBV28; d_gene: TRBD1; abundance: many; j_gene: TRBJ1-5; CDR3nt: TGTGCCAGCAGCCCTATTGGCCAAATGACAGGGTTTAATCAGCCCCAGCATTTT; CDR3aa: CASSPIGQMTGFNQPQHF
v_gene: TRBV11-2; d_gene: .; abundance: many; j_gene: TRBJ1-2; CDR3nt: TGTGCCAGCAGCTTAGTTGAAATGGCCGGCTATGGCTACACCTTC; CDR3aa: CASSLVEMAGYGYTF
v_gene: TRBV11-2; d_gene: .; abundance: few; j_gene: TRBJ2-4; CDR3nt: TGTGCCAGCAGCCCCCGGGACCGGAGAAACATTCAGTACTTC; CDR3aa: CASSPRDRRNIQYF
v_gene: TRBV3-1; d_gene: TRBD2; abundance: many; j_gene: TRBJ2-4; CDR3nt: TGTGCCAGCAGCCCGACCTTACTAGCGGGGGGGGAAAACATTCAGTACTTC; CDR3aa: CASSPTLLAGGENIQYF
v_gene: TRBV2; d_gene: TRBD2; abundance: few; j_gene: TRBJ2-1; CDR3nt: TGTGCCAGCACACCCCAAGCGGGAGTCTACAATGAGCAGTTCTTC; CDR3aa: CASTPQAGVYNEQFF
v_gene: TRBV5-4; d_gene: .; abundance: once; j_gene: TRBJ2-6; CDR3nt: TGTGCCAGCAGCCCGACCTCGAGTGCTGGGGCCAACGTCCTGACTTTC; CDR3aa: CASSPTSSAGANVLTF
v_gene: TRBV7-9; d_gene: .; abundance: few; j_gene: TRBJ1-2; CDR3nt: TGTGCCAGCAGCTTCGTGGCGGGGAGAGATAACTATGGCTACACCTTC; CDR3aa: CASSFVAGRDNYGYTF
v_gene: TRBV15; d_gene: .; abundance: .; j_gene: TRBJ1-2; CDR3nt: TGTGCCACCAGCAGATCTAGGGACTCCGGGCCCTATGGCTACACCTTC; CDR3aa: CATSRSRDSGPYGYTF
v_gene: TRBV7-9; d_gene: .; abundance: few; j_gene: TRBJ1-1; CDR3nt: TGTGCCAGCCGACTCCGGTGGGACACTGAAGCTTTCTTT; CDR3aa: CASRLRWDTEAFF
v_gene: TRBV19; d_gene: TRBD2; abundance: few; j_gene: TRBJ2-1; CDR3nt: TGTGCCAGTAGTGTAGCGGGAGTGGACAATGAGCAGTTCTTC; CDR3aa: CASSVAGVDNEQFF
v_gene: TRBV5-6; d_gene: .; abundance: few; j_gene: TRBJ1-1; CDR3nt: TGTGCCAGCAGCTTAGGAGTTCGGGGGGTTGAAGCTTTCTTT; CDR3aa: CASSLGVRGVEAFF
v_gene: TRBV5-5; d_gene: .; abundance: many; j_gene: TRBJ2-3; CDR3nt: TGTGCCAGCAGCTTTAGTCAGGGACACACAGATACGCAGTATTTT; CDR3aa: CASSFSQGHTDTQYF
v_gene: TRBV7-9; d_gene: TRBD1; abundance: many; j_gene: TRBJ2-2; CDR3nt: TGTGCCAGCAGCCTACAGGGGGCGAGGATCGGGGAGCTGTTTTTT; CDR3aa: CASSLQGARIGELFF
v_gene: TRBV7-2; d_gene: TRBD2; abundance: many; j_gene: TRBJ2-2; CDR3nt: TGTGCCAGCAGCTTAGCGCGGGAGGGGGGGGAGCTGTTTTTT; CDR3aa: CASSLAREGGELFF
v_gene: TRBV2; d_gene: .; abundance: few; j_gene: TRBJ2-1; CDR3nt: TGTGCCAGCATTGACGCCTCCTACAATGAGCAGTTCTTC; CDR3aa: CASIDASYNEQFF
v_gene: TRBV7-9; d_gene: .; abundance: many; j_gene: TRBJ1-3; CDR3nt: TGTGCCAGCAGCTTCGGTATTTTGGAAGGAAACACCATATATTTT; CDR3aa: CASSFGILEGNTIYF
v_gene: TRBV11-2; d_gene: .; abundance: .; j_gene: TRBJ1-1; CDR3nt: TGTGCCAGCAGCTTAAACCTGGGACTAAGAGCTTTCTTT; CDR3aa: CASSLNLGLRAFF
v_gene: TRBV3-1; d_gene: TRBD1; abundance: .; j_gene: TRBJ1-2; CDR3nt: TGTGCCAGCAGCCGTCCTCTGGGACAGGGTGGAACTAACTATGGCTACACCTTC; CDR3aa: CASSRPLGQGGTNYGYTF
v_gene: TRBV7-9; d_gene: .; abundance: many; j_gene: TRBJ1-5; CDR3nt: TGTGCCAGCAGCTTAGCGGGGTCGCAAAGCAATCAGCCCCAGCATTTT; CDR3aa: CASSLAGSQSNQPQHF
v_gene: TRBV20-1; d_gene: .; abundance: .; j_gene: TRBJ1-5; CDR3nt: TGCAGTGCTAGAGTACAAGGGGGTAATCAGCCCCAGCATTTT; CDR3aa: CSARVQGGNQPQHF
v_gene: TRBV18; d_gene: .; abundance: .; j_gene: TRBJ2-1; CDR3nt: TGTGCCAGCTCGCGAGCTACTAGTTCCTACAATGAGCAGTTCTTC; CDR3aa: CASSRATSSYNEQFF
v_gene: TRBV5-6; d_gene: .; abundance: many; j_gene: TRBJ1-2; CDR3nt: TGTGCCAGCAGCTTGGGGGACATCCCCGACTATGGCTACACCTTC; CDR3aa: CASSLGDIPDYGYTF
v_gene: TRBV6-2/TRBV6-3; d_gene: .; abundance: few; j_gene: TRBJ1-5; CDR3nt: TGTGCCAGCAGATGGACGGTTGGCGGTCAGCCCCAGCATTTT; CDR3aa: CASRWTVGGQPQHF